Listed below are T cell receptor beta chains from one sample, sequenced in a study of blood T cell repertoires in COVID-19. The table came from immunoSEQ multiplex PCR; TCRdb's copy has only in-frame clones and leaves some out. This table has about 89,000 clones, roughly 88% appearing once. Source material: peripheral blood. The source is a man in his 60s with acute or convalescent COVID-19. The CDR3 runs from the conserved cysteine through the conserved F or W. D genes are given only for firm matches. A row's size may be missing; if present it is once, few, many or a size class.

size | J | V | D | CDR3 | DNA
NA | TRBJ2-7 | TRBV5-1 | TRBD2 | CASSLGTSGGAKSYEQYF | TGCGCCAGCAGCTTGGGGACTAGCGGGGGGGCCAAGTCCTACGAGCAGTACTTC
NA | TRBJ2-5 | TRBV14 | TRBD1 | CASRGTGQETQYF | TGTGCCAGCAGAGGGACAGGGCAAGAGACCCAGTACTTC
NA | TRBJ2-5 | TRBV5-1 | NA | CASSPRTQETQYF | TGCGCCAGCAGCCCCCGTACTCAAGAGACCCAGTACTTC
NA | TRBJ2-5 | TRBV6-6 | TRBD2 | CASTSTAGGETQYF | TGTGCCAGCACCTCCACAGCGGGGGGAGAGACCCAGTACTTC
NA | TRBJ1-5 | TRBV5-1 | TRBD1 | CASSLGQGSNQPQHF | TGCGCCAGCAGTTTAGGACAGGGGAGCAATCAGCCCCAGCATTTT
NA | TRBJ2-2 | TRBV7-9 | NA | CASSLAQGKGTGELFF | TGTGCCAGCAGCTTAGCGCAGGGGAAAGGCACCGGGGAGCTGTTTTTT
NA | TRBJ2-2 | TRBV19 | TRBD1 | CAGVGQGADTGELFF | TGTGCCGGAGTAGGGCAGGGGGCCGACACCGGGGAGCTGTTTTTT
NA | TRBJ1-1 | TRBV28 | NA | CASTLGGNTEAFF | TGTGCCAGCACCCTGGGGGGGAACACTGAAGCTTTCTTT
NA | TRBJ2-7 | TRBV28 | NA | CASSSGTILVYEQYF | TGTGCCAGCAGTTCCGGGACAATCTTGGTCTACGAGCAGTACTTC
NA | TRBJ2-7 | TRBV19 | TRBD1 | CASSKSGTGAYEQYF | TGTGCCAGTAGTAAGTCCGGGACAGGGGCCTACGAGCAGTACTTC
once | TRBJ2-5 | TRBV27 | TRBD1 | CASSFRTGGTLGGETQYF | TGTGCCAGCAGTTTTAGGACAGGGGGAACATTAGGGGGAGAGACCCAGTACTTC
NA | TRBJ1-1 | TRBV19 | TRBD1 | CASSKDRAGDTEAFF | TGTGCCAGTAGTAAAGACAGGGCTGGAGACACTGAAGCTTTCTTT
NA | TRBJ1-2 | TRBV7-9 | TRBD1 | CASSRQGLPLSGYTF | TGTGCCAGCAGCCGACAGGGCCTCCCACTATCCGGCTACACCTTC
NA | TRBJ2-7 | TRBV5-8 | NA | CASSLGYGGHEQYF | TGTGCCAGCAGCTTAGGCTATGGAGGCCACGAGCAGTACTTC
NA | TRBJ2-1 | TRBV25-1 | TRBD1 | CASSEFGAGGNNEQFF | TGTGCCAGCAGTGAATTTGGGGCAGGGGGAAACAATGAGCAGTTCTTC
NA | TRBJ2-7 | TRBV7-9 | TRBD1 | CASSSDRAHEQYF | TGTGCCAGCAGCTCCGACAGGGCCCACGAGCAGTACTTC